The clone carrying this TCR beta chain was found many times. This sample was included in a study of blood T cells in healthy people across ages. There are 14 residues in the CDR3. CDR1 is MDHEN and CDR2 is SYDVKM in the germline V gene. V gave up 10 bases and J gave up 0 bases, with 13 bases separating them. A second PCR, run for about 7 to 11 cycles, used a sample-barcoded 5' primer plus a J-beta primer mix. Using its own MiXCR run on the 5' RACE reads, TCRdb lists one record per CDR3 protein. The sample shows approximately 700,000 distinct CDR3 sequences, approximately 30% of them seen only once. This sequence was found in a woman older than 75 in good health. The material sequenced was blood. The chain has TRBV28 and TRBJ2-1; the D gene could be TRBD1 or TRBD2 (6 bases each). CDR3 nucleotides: TGTGCCATCGAGGGGGGAGGCTCCTACAATGAGCAGTTCTTC. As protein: CAIEGGGSYNEQFF.